One sample yielded the 7 T cell receptor beta chains listed below, sequenced in a study of blood T cell repertoires in COVID-19. The table came from immunoSEQ multiplex PCR; TCRdb's copy has only in-frame clones and leaves some out. Among approximately 150,000 clones, around 80% were seen once, and the ten largest hold roughly 15%. The sequenced material came from PBMCs or T cells enriched from blood (not recorded which). These receptors originate from a man aged 45 to 65 who had recovered from COVID-19.

This clone appeared a single time. The chain uses TRBV3-1 (or the pseudogene TRBV3-2) and TRBJ1-1; D uncertain. Germline V CDR1 and CDR2: LGHDT, YNNKEL (reference sequence). The CDR3 loop spans 13 amino acids. With 1 base removed from V and 4 bases from J, the gap between germline ends came to 7 bases. The DNA for the CDR3 is TGTGCCAGCAGCCAAGGGAGGAGCACTGAAGCTTTCTTT. Its translation: CASSQGRSTEAFF.

V is TRBV28 and J is TRBJ2-3; D is unresolved. The CDR3 sequence is 12 residues long. Germline V gene data show CDR1 as MDHEN and CDR2 as SYDVKM. V lost 6 bases and J lost 5, with 9 bases in between. CDR3 nucleotides: TGTGCCAGCAGACATACGGGAGATACGCAGTATTTT. Its translation is CASRHTGDTQYF.

V is TRBV7-3 and J is TRBJ2-2; 9 bases match TRBD2. CDR3 length: 19 amino acids. Germline V gives CDR1 SGHTA, CDR2 FQGTGA. With 5 bases clipped from V and 6 bases from J, the junction kept 19 bases outside the gene matches. CDR3 coding DNA: TGTGCCAGCAGCCTCCGTCCGGGAGCGGGGGGCCATCGGGCCGGGGAGCTGTTTTTT. Translating gives CASSLRPGAGGHRAGELFF.

The V gene is TRBV9, the J gene TRBJ1-2, with D perhaps TRBD1 (5 bases). V shed 0 bases and J shed 3 bases, with 6 bases lying between them. This CDR3 contains 13 residues. Germline CDR1 reads SGDLS; CDR2 reads YYNGEE. CDR3 sequence: CASSVVQDYGYTF. CDR3 nucleotide sequence: TGTGCCAGCAGCGTAGTACAGGACTATGGCTACACCTTC.

This chain joins TRBV18 and TRBJ1-6; 7 nucleotides line up with TRBD1. The CDR3 runs to 14 residues. V dropped 8 bases and J dropped 7; count of bases not matched to a gene: 8. Per germline, CDR1 KGHSH and CDR2 LQKENI. CDR3 coding DNA: TGTGCCAGCGGCCCGGGACAGCTCAATTCACCCCTCCACTTT. It specifies CASGPGQLNSPLHF.

CDR3 nucleotide sequence: TGTGCCAGCAGCTTAGAAGGACAGGGGCCCACTGAAGCTTTCTTT. Translated, it gives CASSLEGQGPTEAFF. The J gene is TRBJ1-1, the V gene TRBV11-2, with TRBD1 identical over 9 bases. Germline V gene sequence: CDR1 SGHAT, CDR2 FQNNGV. This CDR3 spans 15 amino acids. J gave up 4 bases and V 0 bases, and 3 bases lay outside the gene matches.

The rearrangement joins TRBV4-1 to TRBJ2-2; D is possibly TRBD2 (7 bases). Germline CDR1 is MGHRA and CDR2 is YSYEKL. CDR3 length: 18 amino acids. Deletions cut 1 base from V and 6 bases from J, with 21 bases between. CDR3 DNA: TGCGCCAGCAGCCAAGCAGCAGGGGTCCGGGGGGCCGCCGGGGAGCTGTTTTTT. This gives the protein CASSQAAGVRGAAGELFF.